The clone carrying this T cell receptor beta chain has a count of ten or more. The sample is drawn from a study of T cell repertoires in cytomegalovirus infection. Germline V CDR1 and CDR2: SGHTA, FQGNSA. V lost 5 bases and J 5 bases, leaving 10 bases between the germline ends. This CDR3 region has 13 residues. TCRdb itself ran the reads through MiXCR, one entry per CDR3 protein. Among under 200,000 distinct CDR3 sequences, 8% to 10% were seen once, and the ten largest hold about 4.6%. The material sequenced was PBMCs. The V call is TRBV7-2, the J call TRBJ1-5, with D unresolved. This clonotype originated in a human donor in good health (CMV status not recorded). Some clones in this sample may be carry-over from other donors' samples. In DNA form, the CDR3 reads TGTGCCAGCAGCCTATTCAGAGATCAGCCCCAGCATTTT. This codes for CASSLFRDQPQHF.